Given below is one T cell receptor (beta chain) in context. Antigen specificity is unknown. The record originates from a study of cytomegalovirus exposure and HLA in healthy donors. Points from the study as a whole: Cytomegalovirus-associated status was assigned to approximately 160 TCR beta chains. TCR clusters originating in the first cohort tended to co-occur in the 120 validation repertoires, according to a later analysis. The majority of TCR sequences were rare, yet some public TCRs appeared in many donors. Confirmation in vitro established that a few CMV-associated chains were specific for CMV antigens.

Generated by immunoSEQ multiplex PCR, the TCRdb table keeps only in-frame clones and is missing some. The sample has about 180,000 clones, roughly 85% seen once; the top ten hold roughly 15%. Sequenced sample: PBMCs. The origin of this receptor is a man between 18 and 35 years old in good health and CMV-seropositive.

CDR3 loop: CASSVGTAATNEKLFF. The CDR3 bases are TGTGCCAGCAGCGTAGGTACAGCTGCAACTAATGAAAAACTGTTTTTT. This chain uses TRBV7-9 with TRBJ1-4; D ambiguous. Trimming pared 5 bases from V and 0 bases from J, leaving 13 bases between. The CDR3 is 16 residues long. Per the germline V gene, CDR1 is SEHNR and CDR2 is FQNEAQ (reference sequence).